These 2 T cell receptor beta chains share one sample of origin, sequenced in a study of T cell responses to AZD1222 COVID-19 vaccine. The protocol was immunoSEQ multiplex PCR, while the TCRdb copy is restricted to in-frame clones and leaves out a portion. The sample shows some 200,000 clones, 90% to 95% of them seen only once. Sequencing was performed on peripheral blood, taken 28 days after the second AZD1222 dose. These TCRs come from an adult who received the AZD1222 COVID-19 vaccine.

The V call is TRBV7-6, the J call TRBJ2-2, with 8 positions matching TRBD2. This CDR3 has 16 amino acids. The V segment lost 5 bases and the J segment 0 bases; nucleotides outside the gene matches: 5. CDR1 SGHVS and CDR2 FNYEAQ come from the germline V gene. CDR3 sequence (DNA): TGTGCCAGCAGCGCCCAACTAGCGGCGAACACCGGGGAGCTGTTTTTT. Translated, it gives CASSAQLAANTGELFF.

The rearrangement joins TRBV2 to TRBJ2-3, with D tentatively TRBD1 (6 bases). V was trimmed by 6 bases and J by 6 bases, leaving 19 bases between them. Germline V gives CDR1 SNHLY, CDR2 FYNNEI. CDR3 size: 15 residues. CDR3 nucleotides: TGTGCCAGCAGCCCGTCCGGGACACAAACCGATACGCAGTATTTT. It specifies CASSPSGTQTDTQYF. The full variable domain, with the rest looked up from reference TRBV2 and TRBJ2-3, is EPEVTQTPSHQVTQMGQEVILRCVPISNHLYFYWYRQILGQKVEFLVSFYNNEISEKSEIFDDQFSVERPDGSNFTLKIRSTKLEDSAMYFCASSPSGTQTDTQYFGPGTRLTVL.